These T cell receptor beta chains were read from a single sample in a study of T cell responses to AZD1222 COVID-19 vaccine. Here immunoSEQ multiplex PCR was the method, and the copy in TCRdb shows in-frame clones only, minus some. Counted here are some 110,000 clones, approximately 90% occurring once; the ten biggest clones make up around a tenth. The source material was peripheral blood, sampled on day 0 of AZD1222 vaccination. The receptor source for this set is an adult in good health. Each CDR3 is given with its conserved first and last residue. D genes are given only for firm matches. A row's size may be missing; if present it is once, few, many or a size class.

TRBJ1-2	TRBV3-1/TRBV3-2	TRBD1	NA	TGTGCCAGCAGCCAGGGACAGGGGGTGACCTATGGCTACACCTTC	CASSQGQGVTYGYTF
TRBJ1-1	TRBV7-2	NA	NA	TGTGCCAGCAGCCGACGAGGCACTGAAGCTTTCTTT	CASSRRGTEAFF
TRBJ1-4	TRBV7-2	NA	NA	TGTGCCAGCAGCTTAGTCGGGGGCGGTGAAAAACTGTTTTTT	CASSLVGGGEKLFF
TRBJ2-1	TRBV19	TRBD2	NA	TGTGCCAGTAGTTCCGGGACTAGCGAGTTGAATGAGCAGTTCTTC	CASSSGTSELNEQFF
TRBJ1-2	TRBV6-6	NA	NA	TGTGCCAGCACCTTAGACATTCTCTATGGCTACACCTTC	CASTLDILYGYTF
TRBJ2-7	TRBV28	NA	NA	TGTGCCAGCAGTTCCCATCGATGGAGCTCCTACGAGCAGTACTTC	CASSSHRWSSYEQYF
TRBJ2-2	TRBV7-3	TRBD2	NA	TGTGCCAGCAGCAAAGCGGGAGGGAGTACCGGGGAGCTGTTTTTT	CASSKAGGSTGELFF
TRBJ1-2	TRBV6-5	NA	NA	TGTGCCAGCAGTATGACCCTCTATGGCTACACCTTC	CASSMTLYGYTF
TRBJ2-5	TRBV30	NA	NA	TGTGCCTGGAGTGTCTTGTTTGAGACCCAGTACTTC	CAWSVLFETQYF
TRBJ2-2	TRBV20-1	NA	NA	TGCAGTGCGTCTACGGGCGGGGAGCTGTTTTTT	CSASTGGELFF
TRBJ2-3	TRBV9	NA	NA	TGTGCCAGCAGAAGGACGCCTCAGGGCGTGGATACGCAGTATTTT	CASRRTPQGVDTQYF
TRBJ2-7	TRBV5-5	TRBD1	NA	TGTGCCAGCAGCAGAAAAGTCGGACAGGGCGACGAGCAGTACTTC	CASSRKVGQGDEQYF
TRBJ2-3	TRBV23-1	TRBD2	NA	TGCGCCAGCAGTCAATCGAGCCTAGCGGGGGAGACAGATACGCAGTATTTT	CASSQSSLAGETDTQYF
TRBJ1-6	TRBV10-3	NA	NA	TGTGCCATCAGTGAGTCGGGGGACGCTGTTTCACCCCTCCACTTT	CAISESGDAVSPLHF
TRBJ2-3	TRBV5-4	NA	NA	TGTGCCAGCAGCTTAATGGCATCCGATACGCAGTATTTT	CASSLMASDTQYF
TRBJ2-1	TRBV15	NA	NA	TGTGCCACCAGCAGAGATCTAGGTGCCGCTACAACCTTCAATGAGCAGTTCTTC	CATSRDLGAATTFNEQFF
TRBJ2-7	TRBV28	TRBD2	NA	TGTGCCAGCAGTTCTTGGACTAGCGGGAGTAGCTACGAGCAGTACTTC	CASSSWTSGSSYEQYF
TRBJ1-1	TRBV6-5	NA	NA	TGTGCCAGCGGCCTAACCTCGATACAGGGCACTGAAGCTTTCTTT	CASGLTSIQGTEAFF
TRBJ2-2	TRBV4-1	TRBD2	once	TGCGCCAGCAGCCAAGAACGGGCGGGAGGGAAAGGCGGGGAGCTGTTTTTT	CASSQERAGGKGGELFF
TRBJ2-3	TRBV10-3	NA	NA	TGTGCCATCAGTAAGGGGGGAGGCACAGATACGCAGTATTTT	CAISKGGGTDTQYF
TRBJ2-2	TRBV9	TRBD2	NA	TGTGCCAGCAGCGTAGCTAGCGGGGCGAACACCGGGGAGCTGTTTTTT	CASSVASGANTGELFF
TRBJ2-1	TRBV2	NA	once	TGTGCCAGCAGTGGCAGGGTGAGCTCCTACAATGAGCAGTTCTTC	CASSGRVSSYNEQFF
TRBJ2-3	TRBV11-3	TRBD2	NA	TGTGCCAGCAGCTCGGGAGGCAGCACAGATACGCAGTATTTT	CASSSGGSTDTQYF
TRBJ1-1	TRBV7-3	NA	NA	TGTGCCAGCAGCTTCAGGGAAAACGGGGCTGAAGCTTTCTTT	CASSFRENGAEAFF
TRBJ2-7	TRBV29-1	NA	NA	TGCAGCGTCGGGACATCGGGCCTAAGCGAGCAGTACTTC	CSVGTSGLSEQYF
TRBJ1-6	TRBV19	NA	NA	TGTGCCAGTAGCCTCGACCGATCCCCTAATTCACCCCTCCACTTT	CASSLDRSPNSPLHF
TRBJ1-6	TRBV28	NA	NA	TGTGCCAGCAGTACGGGACCCGAAAATTCACCCCTCCACTTT	CASSTGPENSPLHF
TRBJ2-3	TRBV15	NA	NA	TGTGCCACCAGCAGAGATGAAGGGGATACGCAGTATTTT	CATSRDEGDTQYF